This T cell receptor (beta chain) was identified during a study of cytomegalovirus exposure and HLA in healthy donors. With 60 Vbeta and 13 Jbeta primers, the PCR was carried out. Profiled with immunoSEQ multiplex PCR; TCRdb holds only in-frame clones, not every one. The sample holds 100,000 or so clones, roughly four fifths seen once. The sample holds many counts of this clone. CDR3 length: 15 residues. Germline assignment: CDR1 SGHRS and CDR2 YFSETQ. Germline trimming cut 0 bases from V and 8 bases from J; bases unmatched to any gene: 6. The chain carries TRBV5-1 and TRBJ2-1; the match to TRBD1 covers 9 bases. This TCR was recovered from a male donor in good health and CMV-seropositive. The sample comprised PBMCs. CDR3 residues: CASSLEGQGAHEQFF. The DNA for the CDR3 is TGCGCCAGCAGCTTGGAGGGACAGGGAGCTCATGAGCAGTTCTTC.